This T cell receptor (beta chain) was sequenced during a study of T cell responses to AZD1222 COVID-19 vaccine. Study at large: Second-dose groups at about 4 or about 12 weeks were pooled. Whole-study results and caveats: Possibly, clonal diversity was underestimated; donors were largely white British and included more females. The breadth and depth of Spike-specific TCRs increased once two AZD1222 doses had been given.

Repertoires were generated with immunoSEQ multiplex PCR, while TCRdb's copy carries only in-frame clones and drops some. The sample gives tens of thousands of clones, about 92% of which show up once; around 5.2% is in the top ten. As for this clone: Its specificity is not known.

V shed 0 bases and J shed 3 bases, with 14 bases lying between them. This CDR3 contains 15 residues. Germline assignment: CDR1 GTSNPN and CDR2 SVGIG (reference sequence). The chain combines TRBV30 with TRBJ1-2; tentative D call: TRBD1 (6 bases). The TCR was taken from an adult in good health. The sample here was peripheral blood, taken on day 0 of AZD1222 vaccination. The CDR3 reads CAWSVLRGIDYGYTF. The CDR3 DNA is TGTGCCTGGAGTGTTCTGAGGGGGATCGACTATGGCTACACCTTC.